The clone carrying this T cell receptor (beta chain) was seen a single time. The antigen remains undetermined. The template was genomic DNA from peripheral blood, not RNA. The CDR3 is made up of 14 amino acids. The germline V gene has CDR1 SGHDT and CDR2 YYEEEE. Trimming took 3 bases from V and 2 from J; bases not matched to a gene: 3. The data derive from a study of T cell repertoires in aging, cancer and after chemotherapy. Turning to the study itself: Six age groups, ranging from 30 or younger to 70 or older, included the donors. Healthy donor repertoires were recorded over several months to years and showed clear clonal overlap.

The study, taken as a whole, reports: In each cancer cohort, median generation probability increased across chemotherapy, suggesting thymic output rebounded. In cancer patients, declining TCR diversity with age involved lost richness and lost evenness.

TRB rearrangements spanning V, D and J were amplified using mixed TRB-A/B primers. TCRdb independently ran MiXCR on the multiplex PCR reads; one entry per CDR3 protein. The data contain about 13,000 distinct CDR3 sequences, roughly a third of them singletons. This clonotype was sampled from a human donor in good health. The donor label of this sample is uncertain. V usage is TRBV5-6 and J usage is TRBJ2-7; 9 nucleotides match TRBD1. The sequenced sample was blood. The DNA of the CDR3 is TGTGCCAGCAGCTCGACAGGGGGTCCCTACGAGCAGTACTTC. Translated: CASSSTGGPYEQYF.